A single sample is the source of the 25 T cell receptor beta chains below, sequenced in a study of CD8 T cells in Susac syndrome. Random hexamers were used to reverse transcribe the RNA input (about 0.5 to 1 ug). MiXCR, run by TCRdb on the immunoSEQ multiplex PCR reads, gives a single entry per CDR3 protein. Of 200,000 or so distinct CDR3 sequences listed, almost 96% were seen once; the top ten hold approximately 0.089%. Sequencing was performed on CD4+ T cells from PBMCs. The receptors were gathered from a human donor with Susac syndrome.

For the CDR3, the DNA is TGTGCCAGCAGCTCGGGACCGCCGCGTATGGGCAATCAGCCCCAGCATTTT. Translated: CASSSGPPRMGNQPQHF. The V and J genes are TRBV5-4 and TRBJ1-5; tentatively, D is TRBD1 (5 bases). The CDR3 length is 17 residues. Germline CDR1 and CDR2: SGHNT and YYREEE (reference sequence). Trimming cost V 3 bases and J 2 bases, with 18 bases left between them. The full variable domain, in which reference TRBV5-4 and TRBJ1-5 provide the parts outside the CDR3, is ETGVTQSPTHLIKTRGQQVTLRCSSQSGHNTVSWYQQALGQGPQFIFQYYREEENGRGNFPPRFSGLQFPNYSSELNVNALELDDSALYLCASSSGPPRMGNQPQHFGDGTRLSIL.

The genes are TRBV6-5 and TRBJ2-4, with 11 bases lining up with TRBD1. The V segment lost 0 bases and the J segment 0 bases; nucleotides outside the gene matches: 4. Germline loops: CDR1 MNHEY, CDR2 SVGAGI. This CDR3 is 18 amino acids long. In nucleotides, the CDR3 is TGTGCCAGCAGTTACTCGAAGGACAGGGGGCAAGCCAAAAACATTCAGTACTTC. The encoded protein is CASSYSKDRGQAKNIQYF.

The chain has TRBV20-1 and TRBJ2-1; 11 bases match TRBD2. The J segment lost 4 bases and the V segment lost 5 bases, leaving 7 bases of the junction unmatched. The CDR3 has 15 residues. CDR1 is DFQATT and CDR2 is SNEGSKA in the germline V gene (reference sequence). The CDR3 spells CSAARTSGGYNEQFF. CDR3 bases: TGCAGTGCTGCCCGTACTAGCGGGGGTTACAATGAGCAGTTCTTC.

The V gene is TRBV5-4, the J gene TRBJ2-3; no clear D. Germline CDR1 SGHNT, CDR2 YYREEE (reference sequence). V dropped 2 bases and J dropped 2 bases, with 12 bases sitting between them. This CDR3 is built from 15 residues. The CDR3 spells CASSLGPSTTDTQYF. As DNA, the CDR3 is TGTGCCAGCAGCTTAGGACCCTCCACCACAGATACGCAGTATTTT.

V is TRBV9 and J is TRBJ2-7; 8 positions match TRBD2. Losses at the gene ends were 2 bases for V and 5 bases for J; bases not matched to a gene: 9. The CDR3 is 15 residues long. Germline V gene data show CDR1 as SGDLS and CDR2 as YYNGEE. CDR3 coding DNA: TGTGCCAGCAGCGTCGGGGCTAGCGGGCTCGACGAGCAGTACTTC. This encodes CASSVGASGLDEQYF.

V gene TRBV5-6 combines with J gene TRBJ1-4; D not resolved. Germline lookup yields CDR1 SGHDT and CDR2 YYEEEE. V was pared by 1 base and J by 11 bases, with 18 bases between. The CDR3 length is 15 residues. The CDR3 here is CASSLTRVPSRKLFF. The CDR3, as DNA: TGTGCCAGCAGCTTGACGCGAGTACCCAGCAGGAAACTGTTTTTT.

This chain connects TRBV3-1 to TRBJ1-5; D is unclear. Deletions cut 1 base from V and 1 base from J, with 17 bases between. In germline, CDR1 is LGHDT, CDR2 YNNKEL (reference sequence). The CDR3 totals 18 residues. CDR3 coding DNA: TGTGCCAGCAGCCAAGGTGGGAACTGGGTACGGAGCAATCAGCCCCAGCATTTT. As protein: CASSQGGNWVRSNQPQHF.

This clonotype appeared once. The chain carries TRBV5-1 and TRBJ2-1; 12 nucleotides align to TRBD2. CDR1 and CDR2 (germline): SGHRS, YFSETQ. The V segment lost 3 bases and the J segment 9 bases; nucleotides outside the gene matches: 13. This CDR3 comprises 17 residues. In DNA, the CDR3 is TGCGCCAGCAGCTCGCCAACTAGCGGGGGGCTGCCAGGTGAGCAGTTCTTC. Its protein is CASSSPTSGGLPGEQFF.

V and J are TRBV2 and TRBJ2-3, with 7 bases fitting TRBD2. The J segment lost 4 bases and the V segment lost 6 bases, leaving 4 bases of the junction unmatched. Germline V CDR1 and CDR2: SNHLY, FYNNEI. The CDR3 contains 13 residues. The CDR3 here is CASRRLAADTQYF. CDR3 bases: TGTGCCAGCAGAAGACTAGCCGCAGATACGCAGTATTTT.

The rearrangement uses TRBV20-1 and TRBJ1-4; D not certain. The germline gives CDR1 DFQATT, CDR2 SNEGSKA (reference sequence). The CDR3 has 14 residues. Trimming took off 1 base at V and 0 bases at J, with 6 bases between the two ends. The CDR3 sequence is CSARGGATNEKLFF. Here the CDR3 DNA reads TGCAGTGCTAGAGGGGGTGCAACTAATGAAAAACTGTTTTTT.

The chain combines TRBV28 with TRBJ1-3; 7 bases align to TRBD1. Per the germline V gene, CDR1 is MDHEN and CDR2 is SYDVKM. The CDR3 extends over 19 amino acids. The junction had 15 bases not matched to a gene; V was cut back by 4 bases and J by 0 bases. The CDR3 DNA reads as TGTGCCAGCAGTTCCGCAAGTGCAGGGGGTACACCCTCTGGAAACACCATATATTTT. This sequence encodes CASSSASAGGTPSGNTIYF.

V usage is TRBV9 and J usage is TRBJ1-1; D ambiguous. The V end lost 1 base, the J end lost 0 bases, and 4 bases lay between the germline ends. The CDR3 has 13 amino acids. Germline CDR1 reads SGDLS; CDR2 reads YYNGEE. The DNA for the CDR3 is TGTGCCAGCAGCGTACTCATGAACACTGAAGCTTTCTTT. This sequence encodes CASSVLMNTEAFF.

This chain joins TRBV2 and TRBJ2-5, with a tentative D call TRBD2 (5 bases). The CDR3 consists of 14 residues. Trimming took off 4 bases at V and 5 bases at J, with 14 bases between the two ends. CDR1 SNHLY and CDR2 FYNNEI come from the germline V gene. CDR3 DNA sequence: TGTGCCAGCAGTGTGGGAGCGGTGTGGGAGACCCAGTACTTC. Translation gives CASSVGAVWETQYF. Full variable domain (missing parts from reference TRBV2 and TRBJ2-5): EPEVTQTPSHQVTQMGQEVILRCVPISNHLYFYWYRQILGQKVEFLVSFYNNEISEKSEIFDDQFSVERPDGSNFTLKIRSTKLEDSAMYFCASSVGAVWETQYFGPGTRLLVL.

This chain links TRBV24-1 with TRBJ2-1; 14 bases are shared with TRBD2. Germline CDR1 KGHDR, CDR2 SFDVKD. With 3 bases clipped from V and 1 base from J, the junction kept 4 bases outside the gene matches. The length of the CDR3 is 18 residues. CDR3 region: CATSDPRTSGGSYNEQFF. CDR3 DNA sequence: TGTGCCACCAGTGATCCCAGGACTAGCGGGGGGTCCTACAATGAGCAGTTCTTC.

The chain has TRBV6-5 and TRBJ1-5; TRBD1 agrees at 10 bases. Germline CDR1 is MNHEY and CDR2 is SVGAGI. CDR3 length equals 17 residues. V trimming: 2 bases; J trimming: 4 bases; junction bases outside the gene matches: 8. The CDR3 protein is CASSYPFGQGGNQPQHF. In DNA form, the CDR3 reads TGTGCCAGCAGTTACCCCTTTGGACAGGGGGGGAATCAGCCCCAGCATTTT.

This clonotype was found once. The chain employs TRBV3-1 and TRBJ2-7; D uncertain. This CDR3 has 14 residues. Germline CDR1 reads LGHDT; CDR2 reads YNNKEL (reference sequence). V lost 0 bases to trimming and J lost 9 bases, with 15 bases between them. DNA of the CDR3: TGTGCCAGCAGCCAAGATCTCGTCTATTTAGGGCAGTACTTC. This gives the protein CASSQDLVYLGQYF.

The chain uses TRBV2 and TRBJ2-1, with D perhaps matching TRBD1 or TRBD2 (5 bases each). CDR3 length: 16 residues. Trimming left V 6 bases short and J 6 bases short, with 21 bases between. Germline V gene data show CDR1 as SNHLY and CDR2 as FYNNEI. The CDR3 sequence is CASSPPGPPLRNEQFF. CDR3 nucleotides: TGTGCCAGCAGCCCACCGGGACCACCCCTTCGCAATGAGCAGTTCTTC.

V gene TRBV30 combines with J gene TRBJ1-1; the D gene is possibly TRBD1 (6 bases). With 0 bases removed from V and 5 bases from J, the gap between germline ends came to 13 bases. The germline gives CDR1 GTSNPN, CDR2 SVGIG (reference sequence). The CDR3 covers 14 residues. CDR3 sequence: CAWSVTGWGTEAFF. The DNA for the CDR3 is TGTGCCTGGAGTGTAACAGGGTGGGGGACTGAAGCTTTCTTT.

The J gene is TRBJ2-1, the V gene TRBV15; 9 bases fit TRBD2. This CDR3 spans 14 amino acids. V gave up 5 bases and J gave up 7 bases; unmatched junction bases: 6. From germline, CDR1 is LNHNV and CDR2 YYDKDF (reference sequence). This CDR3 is CATSEGAGGNEQFF. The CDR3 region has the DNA TGTGCCACCAGCGAAGGGGCGGGGGGGAATGAGCAGTTCTTC.

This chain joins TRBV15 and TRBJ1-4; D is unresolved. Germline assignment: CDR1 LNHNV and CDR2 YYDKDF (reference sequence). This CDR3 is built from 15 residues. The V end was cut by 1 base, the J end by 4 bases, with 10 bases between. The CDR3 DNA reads TGTGCCACCAGCAGAGTTAGCCGGGTTAATGAAAAACTGTTTTTT. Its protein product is CATSRVSRVNEKLFF.

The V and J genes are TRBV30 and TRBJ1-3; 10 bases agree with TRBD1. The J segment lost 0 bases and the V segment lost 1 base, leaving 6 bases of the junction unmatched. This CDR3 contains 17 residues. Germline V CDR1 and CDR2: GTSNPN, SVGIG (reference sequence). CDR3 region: CAWSGGTGDHSGNTIYF. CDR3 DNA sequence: TGTGCCTGGAGTGGAGGGACAGGGGATCACTCTGGAAACACCATATATTTT.

The chain's CDR3 is CSVMGAYEQYF. For the CDR3, the DNA is TGCAGCGTTATGGGTGCCTACGAGCAGTACTTC. This chain uses TRBV29-1 with TRBJ2-7; D gene unclear. V was trimmed by 5 bases and J by 2 bases, leaving 7 bases between them. Germline V gene lookup returns CDR1 SQVTM and CDR2 ANQGSEA. The CDR3 consists of 11 residues.

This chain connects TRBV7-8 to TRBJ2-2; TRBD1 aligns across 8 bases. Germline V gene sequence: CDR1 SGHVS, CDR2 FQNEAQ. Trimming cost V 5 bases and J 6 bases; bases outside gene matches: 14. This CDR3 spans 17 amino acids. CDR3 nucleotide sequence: TGTGCCAGCAGCCCGTTAGGACAGGGTTTATTTCCCGGGGAGCTGTTTTTT. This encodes CASSPLGQGLFPGELFF. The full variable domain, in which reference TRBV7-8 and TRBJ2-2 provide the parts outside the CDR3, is GAGVSQSPRYKVAKRGQDVALRCDPISGHVSLFWYQQALGQGPEFLTYFQNEAQLDKSGLPSDRFFAERPEGSVSTLKIQRTQQEDSAVYLCASSPLGQGLFPGELFFGEGSRLTVL.

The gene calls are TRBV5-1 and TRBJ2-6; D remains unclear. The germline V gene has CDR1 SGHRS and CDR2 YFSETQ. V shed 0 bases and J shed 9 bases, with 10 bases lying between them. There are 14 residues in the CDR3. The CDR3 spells CASSLEVAHNVLTF. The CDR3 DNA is TGCGCCAGCAGCTTGGAGGTAGCCCACAACGTCCTGACTTTC.

CDR3 DNA sequence: TGTGCCAGCAGTTTCCTTCGGACAGGACCCAATGGCTACACCTTC. Protein product: CASSFLRTGPNGYTF. This rearrangement joins TRBV6-2 or TRBV6-3 to TRBJ1-2, with 7 positions matching TRBD1. J was trimmed by 6 bases and V by 4 bases; bases with no gene match: 11. The CDR3 spans 15 residues. Germline CDR1 reads MNHEY; CDR2 reads SVGEGT.